This record concerns one TCR beta chain sequence. The time point here: blood at routine non-recurrence follow-up after resection. Whole RNA obtained from tumor, nontumor lung or frozen PBMC underwent sequencing without sorting. This entry belongs to a study of spatial heterogeneity in lung cancer. V was pared by 4 bases and J by 1 base, with 14 bases between. The CDR3 is 16 amino acids. Germline loops: CDR1 KGHSH, CDR2 LQKENI. TCRdb re-called the 5' RACE reads with MiXCR, one entry per CDR3 protein. The table shows 15,000 to 20,000 distinct CDR3 sequences, with 9.2% occurring only once. This specimen consisted of PBMCs, obtained at follow-up. The sequence came from a male donor with early-stage non-small cell lung cancer. The chain joins TRBV18 to TRBJ1-5, with TRBD1 as a possible D gene (6 bases). The CDR3 sequence is CASSLSNRESNQPQHF. The CDR3 DNA reads TGTGCCAGCTCACTCAGTAACAGGGAAAGCAATCAGCCCCAGCATTTT.